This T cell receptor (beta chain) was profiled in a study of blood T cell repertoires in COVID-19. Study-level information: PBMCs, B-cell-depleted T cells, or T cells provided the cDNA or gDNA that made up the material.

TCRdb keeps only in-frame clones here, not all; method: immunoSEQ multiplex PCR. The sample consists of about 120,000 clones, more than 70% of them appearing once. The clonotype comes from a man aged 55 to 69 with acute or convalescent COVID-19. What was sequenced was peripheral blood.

CDR3 loop: CASGEGQGRGYTF. As DNA, the CDR3 is TGCGCCAGCGGGGAGGGACAGGGGCGAGGCTACACCTTC. The rearrangement joins TRBV10-2 to TRBJ1-2, with TRBD1 matching over 10 bases. The germline CDR1 and CDR2 sequences are WSHSY and SAAADI. V was pared by 8 bases and J by 8 bases, with 8 bases of the junction left unmatched. The CDR3 covers 13 residues.